This paragraph reports one T cell receptor (beta chain). Methods used by the authors: Reference gene primer amplification in the assay estimated nucleated cell counts. Clones were sequenced by immunoSEQ multiplex PCR, and TCRdb holds only the in-frame ones, with some missing. The DNA gave D and trimming, while V, J and clone size come from that table. The sample consists of roughly 190,000 clones, roughly 79% of them appearing once. Trimming took 3 bases from V and 3 from J, leaving 12 bases between them. CDR1 is SGHTA, CDR2 FQGNSA, per germline. The length of the CDR3 is 15 residues. This sample was taken from a study of blood T cell repertoires in COVID-19. Across the whole study: Sources were T cells, B-cell-depleted T cells, or PBMCs; the material itself was cDNA or gDNA.

Seattle-derived patients entered the study during active infection and were followed longitudinally. This sequence was found in a middle-aged woman with COVID-19, enrolled during active disease. Sample: peripheral blood. This sequence joins TRBV7-2 and TRBJ1-5; a weak D match, TRBD1 (6 bases). This chain's CDR3 is CASSFTGHDNQPQHF. The CDR3 nucleotides read TGTGCCAGCAGCTTTACGGGACACGACAATCAGCCCCAGCATTTT. Based on the CDR3 plus reference TRBV7-2 and TRBJ1-5, the full variable domain is GAGVSQSPSNKVTEKGKDVELRCDPISGHTALYWYRQSLGQGLEFLIYFQGNSAPDKSGLPSDRFSAERTGGSVSTLTIQRTQQEDSAVYLCASSFTGHDNQPQHFGDGTRLSIL.